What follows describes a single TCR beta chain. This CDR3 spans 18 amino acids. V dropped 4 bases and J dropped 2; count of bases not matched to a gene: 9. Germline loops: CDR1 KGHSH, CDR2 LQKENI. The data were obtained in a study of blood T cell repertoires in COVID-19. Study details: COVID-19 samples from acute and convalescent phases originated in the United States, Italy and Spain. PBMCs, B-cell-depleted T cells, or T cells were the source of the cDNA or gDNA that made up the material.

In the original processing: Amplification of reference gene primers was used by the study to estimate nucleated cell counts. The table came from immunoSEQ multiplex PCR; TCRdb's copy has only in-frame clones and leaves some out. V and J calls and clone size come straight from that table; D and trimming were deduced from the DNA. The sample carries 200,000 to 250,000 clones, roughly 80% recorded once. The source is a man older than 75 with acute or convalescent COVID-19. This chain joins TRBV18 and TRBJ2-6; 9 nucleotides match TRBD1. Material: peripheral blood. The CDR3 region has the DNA TGTGCCAGCTCACTTGCCGGGACAGGGTCTGCTGGGGCCAACGTCCTGACTTTC. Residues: CASSLAGTGSAGANVLTF.